This TCR beta chain was documented in a study of OX40 agonist ivuxolimab in advanced cancers. Background on the study: Dose-escalation patients suffered from hepatocellular carcinoma, melanoma, renal cell or head and neck cancer. The study's findings and limits: The study observed clonal expansion of CD4+ and CD8+ blood T cells by week 6 at 0.1 to 3.0 mg/kg.

Some clones are missing from TCRdb's copy, which holds only in-frame ones; the method was immunoSEQ multiplex PCR. The repertoire includes about 69,000 clones, around 90% of them detected once, and roughly 2.5% sits in the top ten. Concerning this clone: The antigen is unknown.

Trimming stripped 4 bases from V and 0 bases from J, with 9 bases between. The germline V gene encodes CDR1 MNHEY and CDR2 SVGAGI. CDR3 size: 14 residues. Patients were ruled out by autoimmune disease history or systemic immunosuppression. The source of this sequence is an adult with an advanced solid tumor such as melanoma, head and neck, liver or kidney cancer. This chain uses TRBV6-5 with TRBJ1-1, with TRBD1 as a possible D gene (5 bases). This material consisted of CD4+ or CD8+ T cells sorted from blood, taken in a trial of the OX40 agonist ivuxolimab. CDR3 sequence: CASSLRQMNTEAFF. In DNA form, the CDR3 reads TGTGCCAGCAGTTTAAGACAGATGAACACTGAAGCTTTCTTT.